Listed below are T cell receptor beta chains from one sample, sequenced in a study of blood T cell repertoires in COVID-19. Produced via immunoSEQ multiplex PCR; TCRdb's table is partial and in-frame only. The sample contains tens of thousands of clones, about 87% of which appear only once. Sequenced sample: peripheral blood. The receptors here all came from a man in his forties with COVID-19, enrolled during active disease. Both conserved end residues are part of each CDR3. The order of the fields is J gene, clone size, D gene, V gene, CDR3 DNA, CDR3 protein. The D gene is left open where the match is weak. Clone size is not always given. Where it is, it says once, few, many or a class for expanded clones.

j_gene: TRBJ1-6
abundance: -
d_gene: -
v_gene: TRBV3-1/TRBV3-2
CDR3nt: TGTGCCAGCAGACACGGGTCGAATAATTCACCCCTCCACTTT
CDR3aa: CASRHGSNNSPLHF

j_gene: TRBJ2-1
abundance: once
d_gene: TRBD1
v_gene: TRBV7-9
CDR3nt: TGTGCCAGCAGCTTAGGACCCGGGACAGAGTACTACAATGAGCAGTTCTTC
CDR3aa: CASSLGPGTEYYNEQFF

j_gene: TRBJ2-3
abundance: -
d_gene: TRBD2
v_gene: TRBV28
CDR3nt: TGTGCCAGCAGTTTAGCACCTAGCGGGTGGAATACGCAGTATTTT
CDR3aa: CASSLAPSGWNTQYF

j_gene: TRBJ1-5
abundance: -
d_gene: TRBD1
v_gene: TRBV19
CDR3nt: TGTGCCGGGGGACAGGCTAGCAATCAGCCCCAGCATTTT
CDR3aa: CAGGQASNQPQHF

j_gene: TRBJ2-2
abundance: -
d_gene: -
v_gene: TRBV19
CDR3nt: TGTGCCAGTAGCCTAACTAGCCCCGGGGAGCTGTTTTTT
CDR3aa: CASSLTSPGELFF

j_gene: TRBJ2-1
abundance: once
d_gene: -
v_gene: TRBV11-1
CDR3nt: TGTGCCAGCAGCCGAGGGGGGGCAAGTTATGAGCAGTTCTTC
CDR3aa: CASSRGGASYEQFF

j_gene: TRBJ1-6
abundance: -
d_gene: -
v_gene: TRBV18
CDR3nt: TGTGCCAGCTCCCACAGGGACACCTATAATTCACCCCTCCACTTT
CDR3aa: CASSHRDTYNSPLHF

j_gene: TRBJ1-4
abundance: -
d_gene: TRBD1
v_gene: TRBV27
CDR3nt: TGTGCCAGCAGGGGACAGGGGGCTAATGAAAAACTGTTTTTT
CDR3aa: CASRGQGANEKLFF

j_gene: TRBJ1-1
abundance: -
d_gene: -
v_gene: TRBV6-5
CDR3nt: TGTGCCAGCAGTTACGAGGGCAGGAACACTGAAGCTTTCTTT
CDR3aa: CASSYEGRNTEAFF

j_gene: TRBJ1-4
abundance: -
d_gene: -
v_gene: TRBV18
CDR3nt: TGTGCCAGCTCAGCAGGGGCGACTAATGAAAAACTGTTTTTT
CDR3aa: CASSAGATNEKLFF

j_gene: TRBJ2-1
abundance: -
d_gene: TRBD2
v_gene: TRBV27
CDR3nt: TGTGCCAGCAGGCCAGGACTAGTAAGCTTCTATGAGCAGTTCTTC
CDR3aa: CASRPGLVSFYEQFF

j_gene: TRBJ1-6
abundance: few
d_gene: -
v_gene: TRBV7-9
CDR3nt: TGTGCCAGCAGCTTTACAGGGCTCTCCTATAATTCACCCCTCCACTTT
CDR3aa: CASSFTGLSYNSPLHF

j_gene: TRBJ2-1
abundance: -
d_gene: TRBD1
v_gene: TRBV3-1/TRBV3-2
CDR3nt: TGTGCCAGCAGCCCGGACAGGTCGATTGAGCAGTTCTTC
CDR3aa: CASSPDRSIEQFF

j_gene: TRBJ2-7
abundance: -
d_gene: -
v_gene: TRBV5-1
CDR3nt: TGCGCCAGCAGCTTCACAGGGCCACCCTACGAGCAGTACTTC
CDR3aa: CASSFTGPPYEQYF

j_gene: TRBJ1-5
abundance: -
d_gene: -
v_gene: TRBV19
CDR3nt: TGTGCCAGTAGTAAAGGACAGCTAAATCAGCCCCAGCATTTT
CDR3aa: CASSKGQLNQPQHF

j_gene: TRBJ2-7
abundance: -
d_gene: -
v_gene: TRBV11-2
CDR3nt: TGTGCCAGCAGCTTAGTTGCGGGAACCTACGAGCAGTACTTC
CDR3aa: CASSLVAGTYEQYF